A selection of T cell receptor beta chains follows, all from one sample in a study of blood T cell repertoires in COVID-19. Assay used: immunoSEQ multiplex PCR; TCRdb lists only in-frame clones, some missing. The sample yields roughly 200,000 clones, approximately 87% seen once. Sequenced input: peripheral blood. The receptors were sampled from a person aged 70 to 85 with COVID-19, enrolled during active disease. Both conserved end residues are part of each CDR3. D genes are given only for firm matches. Clone sizes are given selectively: once, few, many, or a class where the clone is expanded.

V gene,J gene,D gene,clone size,CDR3 DNA,CDR3 protein
TRBV3-1/TRBV3-2,TRBJ2-7,TRBD1,-,TGTGCCAGCAGCCCAGGGACAGGGAGAGGCTCCAAGAGGTACGAGCAGTACTTC,CASSPGTGRGSKRYEQYF
TRBV25-1,TRBJ2-1,TRBD2,-,TGTGCCAGCCAACGCGGGGGGGGCCGGGATGAGCAGTTCTTC,CASQRGGGRDEQFF
TRBV28,TRBJ1-2,TRBD1,-,TGTGCCAGCAGTCCACCAGACAGGGGTCATGGCTACACCTTC,CASSPPDRGHGYTF
TRBV7-2,TRBJ1-3,-,-,TGTGCCAGCAGCGGAGCATTACTAAACACCATATATTTT,CASSGALLNTIYF
TRBV4-1,TRBJ2-1,TRBD1,-,TGCGCCAGCAGCCCATCCCTCGGACAGGGCAGGAATGAGCAGTTCTTC,CASSPSLGQGRNEQFF
TRBV7-2,TRBJ2-3,-,-,TGTGCCAGCAGCTCAAGGTCGGGGTATGATACGCAGTATTTT,CASSSRSGYDTQYF
TRBV4-3,TRBJ2-1,TRBD2,-,TGCGCCAGCAGCCAAGCTACTAGCGGGGACTACAATGAGCAGTTCTTC,CASSQATSGDYNEQFF
TRBV7-8,TRBJ2-7,TRBD1,-,TGTGCCAGCAGCTCCGCCCTCAGGGGGAATAAATACGAGCAGTACTTC,CASSSALRGNKYEQYF
TRBV3-1/TRBV3-2,TRBJ2-3,TRBD2,once,TGTGCCAGCAGCCAGGCGGGGACTAGCGGAACCACAGATACGCAGTATTTT,CASSQAGTSGTTDTQYF
TRBV30,TRBJ1-4,-,-,TGTGCCTGGAGTGGAGGACTAACAACTAATGAAAAACTGTTTTTT,CAWSGGLTTNEKLFF
TRBV3-1/TRBV3-2,TRBJ1-5,TRBD1,-,TGTGCCAGCAGCCTATCGGACAGGTCCAATCAGCCCCAGCATTTT,CASSLSDRSNQPQHF
TRBV6-2/TRBV6-3,TRBJ2-3,-,-,TGTGCCAGCAGTTGGGTTTTGGCGGCCCCCAGCTCTAGCACAGATACGCAGTATTTT,CASSWVLAAPSSSTDTQYF
TRBV3-1/TRBV3-2,TRBJ2-7,TRBD2,-,TGTGCCAGCAGCCACGAAGCGGGAGTAAGGTACGAGCAGTACTTC,CASSHEAGVRYEQYF
TRBV7-2,TRBJ1-2,-,-,TGTGCCAGCAGCTTAGCCGACTATGGCTACACCTTC,CASSLADYGYTF
TRBV19,TRBJ1-1,-,-,TGTGCCAGTAGTATAACCGGGAACACTGAAGCTTTCTTT,CASSITGNTEAFF
TRBV29-1,TRBJ1-2,-,-,TGCAGCGTTGGACAGGCCATGGGGTATGGCTACACCTTC,CSVGQAMGYGYTF
TRBV24-1,TRBJ2-1,TRBD1,once,TGTGCCACCAGCACCCGGAGAGGGGGCGGTGAGTTCTTC,CATSTRRGGGEFF
TRBV19,TRBJ2-1,TRBD2,-,TGTGCCAGTAGTTTAGCGGGAGCGTCCTACAATGAGCAGTTCTTC,CASSLAGASYNEQFF
TRBV5-1,TRBJ1-3,TRBD1,-,TGCGCCAGCAGCCGTTCGACAGGGCGTACTGGAAACACCATATATTTT,CASSRSTGRTGNTIYF
TRBV7-2,TRBJ2-2,-,-,TGTGCCAGCAGCCCGACGGGAGCCGGGGAGCTGTTTTTT,CASSPTGAGELFF
TRBV19,TRBJ2-7,TRBD1,-,TGTGCCAGCAACAGGGGCTCTGGCTACGAGCAGTACTTC,CASNRGSGYEQYF
TRBV10-2,TRBJ1-5,-,-,TGCGCCAGCAGTGAGTCGCATGAGGCCGCCGGGCCCCAGCATTTT,CASSESHEAAGPQHF
TRBV27,TRBJ2-1,-,few,TGTGCCAGCAGTTTATGGGGGACAAGAGGGATCAATGAGCAGTTCTTC,CASSLWGTRGINEQFF
TRBV18,TRBJ2-2,TRBD1,-,TGTGCCAGCTCACCGCCGGGACAGGGGAGCGGGGAGCTGTTTTTT,CASSPPGQGSGELFF
TRBV19,TRBJ1-3,-,-,TGTGCCAGTAGTATCCTACAGACCCCCTCTGGAAACACCATATATTTT,CASSILQTPSGNTIYF